This T cell receptor (beta chain) was captured in a study of shared clonotypes between healthy human individuals. Study-wide findings and caveats: On the whole, naive subsets had larger estimated richness than memory subsets had. The study sampled only blood, and tissue repertoires likely differ.

Assay: immunoSEQ multiplex PCR; the TCRdb copy retains only in-frame clones and omits some. The repertoire holds around 1.6 million clones, with approximately 98% as singletons. Germline values: CDR1 SGHRS, CDR2 YFSETQ. V shed 0 bases and J shed 7 bases, with 8 bases lying between them. The CDR3 consists of 13 residues. With respect to this clone: Its cognate antigen is unknown.

V usage is TRBV5-1 and J usage is TRBJ2-1; no clear D gene. This clonotype originated in a young man in good health. Sequenced: naive CD4+ T cells sorted from blood. Subset specified: CD45RA+ positively selected. The CDR3 loop reads CASSLGFPNEQFF. The DNA of the CDR3 is TGCGCCAGCAGCTTGGGCTTTCCTAATGAGCAGTTCTTC.